Each of the 30 T cell receptor beta chains below was sequenced from the same sample in a study of identifying expanded T cells in peripheral blood. TCRdb keeps only in-frame clones here, not all; method: immunoSEQ multiplex PCR. The repertoire holds about 100,000 clones, with roughly 88% as singletons. Sequencing input: blood. The receptors derive from a person aged 18 to 75 in good health.

The chain has TRBV14 and TRBJ2-7; 9 bases line up with TRBD1. Trimming removed 3 bases from V and 4 bases from J; junction bases left unmatched: 7. The CDR3 length is 15 residues. Per the germline V gene, CDR1 is SGHDN and CDR2 is FVKESK. The CDR3 region has the DNA TGTGCCAGCAGCCATATCCGGGACAGGGTTTACGAGCAGTACTTC. It translates to CASSHIRDRVYEQYF.

The rearrangement links TRBV9 to TRBJ1-5, with D maybe TRBD1 (6 bases). The CDR3 runs to 15 residues. Trimming took 0 bases from V and 2 from J, leaving 9 bases between them. Germline values: CDR1 SGDLS, CDR2 YYNGEE. CDR3: CASSVGGHGNQPQHF. The CDR3 nucleotides are TGTGCCAGCAGCGTAGGGGGGCACGGCAATCAGCCCCAGCATTTT. Supplemented by reference TRBV9 and TRBJ1-5, the full variable domain reads DSGVTQTPKHLITATGQRVTLRCSPRSGDLSVYWYQQSLDQGLQFLIQYYNGEERAKGNILERFSAQQFPDLHSELNLSSLELGDSALYFCASSVGGHGNQPQHFGDGTRLSIL.

The chain is built from TRBV4-3 and TRBJ2-2; D may be TRBD1 (5 bases). Looked up from germline, CDR1 is LGHNA and CDR2 is YSLEER. V dropped 3 bases and J dropped 1 base, with 9 bases sitting between them. The CDR3 loop spans 15 amino acids. DNA of the CDR3: TGCGCCAGCAGCCATTGGACACAGAACACCGGGGAGCTGTTTTTT. Amino acid sequence: CASSHWTQNTGELFF.

This rearrangement joins TRBV9 to TRBJ2-2, with D uncertain. Trimming left V 3 bases short and J 4 bases short, with 13 bases between. This CDR3 has 15 residues. Germline V CDR1 and CDR2: SGDLS, YYNGEE. CDR3 nucleotides: TGTGCCAGCAGCGGAAATAGTCGGGTCACCGGGGAGCTGTTTTTT. Translated: CASSGNSRVTGELFF.

V gene TRBV5-4 combines with J gene TRBJ2-7; 7 bases are a match to TRBD2. Germline V lookup: CDR1 SGHNT, CDR2 YYREEE (reference sequence). The trim removed 0 bases at V and 4 bases at J, leaving 7 bases unmatched. The CDR3 is 15 amino acids. The DNA for the CDR3 is TGTGCCAGCAGCTTGGGCAGCGGGACCCAATACGAGCAGTACTTC. Translated, it gives CASSLGSGTQYEQYF. The whole variable domain, remainder taken from reference TRBV5-4 and TRBJ2-7, is ETGVTQSPTHLIKTRGQQVTLRCSSQSGHNTVSWYQQALGQGPQFIFQYYREEENGRGNFPPRFSGLQFPNYSSELNVNALELDDSALYLCASSLGSGTQYEQYFGPGTRLTVT.

The chain uses TRBV19 and TRBJ2-7, with 9 bases lining up with TRBD1. Unmatched junction bases numbered 7, after V lost 5 bases and J lost 2 bases. The germline V gene has CDR1 LNHDA and CDR2 SQIVND (reference sequence). The CDR3 consists of 15 residues. The CDR3 region is CASSLSGTGTYEQYF. CDR3 coding DNA: TGTGCCAGTAGTCTTTCCGGGACAGGGACCTACGAGCAGTACTTC.

V gene TRBV10-3 combines with J gene TRBJ1-1, with a weak D call TRBD1 (6 bases). V was clipped by 0 bases and J by 8 bases, with 13 bases between them. Germline V gives CDR1 ENHRY, CDR2 SYGVKD. The CDR3 extends over 14 amino acids. The CDR3 bases are TGTGCCATCAGTGAGTCCAGGTACGGGACAGAAGCTTTCTTT. Protein sequence: CAISESRYGTEAFF.

The chain carries TRBV12-5 and TRBJ2-7; no reliable D call. Between the trimmed V and J ends, which lost 5 bases and 0 bases, there was a span of 8 bases. CDR1 is LGHNT and CDR2 is FRNRAP in the germline V gene. The CDR3 is made up of 13 amino acids. CDR3: CASGPPASYEQYF. CDR3 nucleotides: TGTGCTAGTGGTCCCCCCGCCTCCTACGAGCAGTACTTC.

The gene calls are TRBV15 and TRBJ1-2; D ambiguous. CDR3 length: 14 amino acids. V dropped 2 bases and J dropped 3 bases, with 10 bases sitting between them. Germline CDR1 is LNHNV and CDR2 is YYDKDF (reference sequence). CDR3 nucleotide sequence: TGTGCCACCAGCAGATCCGGGTTGGACTATGGCTACACCTTC. Amino acids: CATSRSGLDYGYTF.

This clone was counted a few times. This same CDR3 is encoded by further DNA sequences in the sample. This chain connects TRBV7-8 to TRBJ1-1; D perhaps matches TRBD1 (6 bases). Per germline, CDR1 SGHVS and CDR2 FQNEAQ. The V end lost 1 base, the J end lost 2 bases, and 8 bases lay between the germline ends. This CDR3 spans 14 amino acids. CDR3 sequence: CASSLGTANTEAFF. CDR3 bases: TGTGCCAGCAGCTTAGGGACAGCAAACACTGAAGCTTTCTTT.

The chain carries TRBV21-1 and TRBJ2-3; the D segment call TRBD1 is taken from the table without a DNA check. TRBV21-1 is a listed pseudogene. This CDR3 spans 19 amino acids. The CDR3 DNA reads TGTGCCAGCAGCTCAGACCCCAGGGACAGGGGGCGAGGGGCAGATACGCAGTATTTT. Its protein product is CASSSDPRDRGRGADTQYF.

This chain joins TRBV18 and TRBJ2-7, with D possibly being TRBD1 (6 bases). The length of the CDR3 is 14 residues. V lost 6 bases and J 3 bases, leaving 15 bases between the germline ends. Germline lookup yields CDR1 KGHSH and CDR2 LQKENI. CDR3 sequence: CASSSSGRGYEQYF. The CDR3 nucleotides read TGTGCCAGCTCCTCTTCTGGCAGGGGCTACGAGCAGTACTTC.

CDR3 coding DNA: TGTGCCAGCAGTGTTGAGGCAGGGGATTCCTACGAGCAGTACTTC. Translated: CASSVEAGDSYEQYF. The chain recombines TRBV6-4 with TRBJ2-7, with D tentatively TRBD1 (6 bases). Germline-derived CDR1 and CDR2 are MRHNA and SNTAGT. The V end was cut by 4 bases, the J end by 1 base, with 14 bases between. This CDR3 is built from 15 residues.

CDR3 region: CASSPDVSNYGYTF. The CDR3 nucleotides are TGTGCCAGCTCACCTGATGTCAGTAACTATGGCTACACCTTC. The rearrangement joins TRBV18 to TRBJ1-2; no reliable D call. Germline values: CDR1 KGHSH, CDR2 LQKENI. The CDR3 has 14 residues. V lost 3 bases to trimming and J lost 1 base, with 9 bases between them.

This sequence joins TRBV6-5 and TRBJ2-6, with D tentatively TRBD2 (6 bases). The V gene's germline CDR1 is MNHEY and CDR2 SVGAGI. This CDR3 comprises 14 residues. The V gene lost 7 bases and the J gene lost 0 bases, with 7 bases spanning the gap. The CDR3 DNA reads TGTGCCAGCACGGGACTCTCTGGGGCCAACGTCCTGACTTTC. Translating gives CASTGLSGANVLTF.

The chain has TRBV7-3 and TRBJ1-2; D possibly corresponds to TRBD1 (5 bases). V shed 2 bases and J shed 6 bases, with 10 bases lying between them. CDR1 SGHTA and CDR2 FQGTGA come from the germline V gene. This CDR3 has 13 residues. The chain's CDR3 is CASSLSSDNGYTF. The CDR3 nucleotides read TGTGCCAGCAGCTTATCCTCGGACAATGGCTACACCTTC.

V is TRBV2 and J is TRBJ1-2, with D hard to call. Germline V gene lookup returns CDR1 SNHLY and CDR2 FYNNEI. Trimming shortened V by 4 bases and J by 6 bases, and 15 bases separated the two germline ends. The CDR3 sequence is 14 residues long. This CDR3 reads CASSGHLRVDGYTF. As DNA, the CDR3 is TGTGCCAGCAGTGGACACCTTCGCGTAGATGGCTACACCTTC.

This chain connects TRBV9 to TRBJ1-6; 10 positions agree with TRBD1. CDR1 is SGDLS, CDR2 YYNGEE, per germline. V trimming: 3 bases; J trimming: 3 bases; junction bases outside the gene matches: 3. CDR3 length equals 16 residues. The CDR3 DNA sequence: TGTGCCAGCAGCGGACAGGGGGCCAGCTATAATTCACCCCTCCACTTT. Its translation: CASSGQGASYNSPLHF.

This clone was observed at least ten times. The chain combines TRBV6-5 with TRBJ1-2; 7 bases agree with TRBD1. Germline CDR1 reads MNHEY; CDR2 reads SVGAGI. The CDR3 consists of 13 residues. Trimming took 6 bases from V and 8 from J; bases not matched to a gene: 9. CDR3 sequence (DNA): TGTGCCAGCAGAAAGACAGGGAAAAAAGGCTACACCTTC. Its translation is CASRKTGKKGYTF.

The chain is built from TRBV6-1 and TRBJ1-4, with D hard to call. Germline values: CDR1 MNHNS, CDR2 SASEGT. The CDR3 consists of 14 residues. V was pared by 6 bases and J by 8 bases, with 16 bases between. The CDR3 DNA follows: TGTGCCAGCAGCTTAACAGCGCGCGTCGAAAAACTGTTTTTT. Encoded protein: CASSLTARVEKLFF.

The chain combines TRBV6-6 with TRBJ1-1; no reliable D call. Germline loops: CDR1 MNHNY, CDR2 SVGAGI (reference sequence). The CDR3 loop spans 13 amino acids. Trimming removed 3 bases at V and 0 bases at J, with 5 bases between. The CDR3 sequence: CASSYSLNTEAFF. DNA for the CDR3: TGTGCCAGCAGTTATAGTTTGAACACTGAAGCTTTCTTT.

On this clone: Relative to the germline gene, one junction end is altered; a read error may explain this. The V call is TRBV4-1, the J call TRBJ2-1, with D possibly TRBD1 on 6 matching bases. The germline V gene has CDR1 MGHRA and CDR2 YSYEKL. This CDR3 contains 13 residues. This CDR3 reads CASSPLGDNGQFF. DNA of the CDR3: TGCGCCAGCAGCCCACTGGGGGACAATGGGCAGTTCTTC.

The chain combines TRBV9 with TRBJ1-3, with D unresolved. The V and J ends lost 5 bases and 0 bases respectively, with 21 bases between them. Germline V gene sequence: CDR1 SGDLS, CDR2 YYNGEE. The CDR3 is made up of 18 amino acids. The CDR3 is CASSFLPAGDYSGNTIYF. Here the CDR3 DNA reads TGTGCCAGCAGTTTCCTCCCGGCAGGCGATTACTCTGGAAACACCATATATTTT. Together with reference TRBV9 and TRBJ1-3, the CDR3 gives the full variable domain: DSGVTQTPKHLITATGQRVTLRCSPRSGDLSVYWYQQSLDQGLQFLIQYYNGEERAKGNILERFSAQQFPDLHSELNLSSLELGDSALYFCASSFLPAGDYSGNTIYFGEGSWLTVV.

The chain carries TRBV4-3 and TRBJ1-2; a weak D match, TRBD1 (6 bases). The ends were cut back, 3 bases at V and 0 bases at J, with 8 bases in the middle. The CDR3 runs 14 residues. Germline V gives CDR1 LGHNA, CDR2 YSLEER. This chain's CDR3 is CASSQDSANYGYTF. The CDR3 nucleotides are TGCGCCAGCAGCCAGGACAGTGCTAACTATGGCTACACCTTC.

The V gene is TRBV7-9, the J gene TRBJ1-3; 7 nucleotides align to TRBD1. Trimming took 4 bases from V and 0 from J; bases not matched to a gene: 9. Per the germline V gene, CDR1 is SEHNR and CDR2 is FQNEAQ (reference sequence). The CDR3 totals 17 residues. CDR3 sequence (DNA): TGTGCCAGCAGCTCTATGGGACAGCTCTCCTCTGGAAACACCATATATTTT. Protein sequence: CASSSMGQLSSGNTIYF. Supplemented by reference TRBV7-9 and TRBJ1-3, the full variable domain reads DTGVSQNPRHKITKRGQNVTFRCDPISEHNRLYWYRQTLGQGPEFLTYFQNEAQLEKSRLLSDRFSAERPKGSFSTLEIQRTEQGDSAMYLCASSSMGQLSSGNTIYFGEGSWLTVV.

The chain recombines TRBV9 with TRBJ1-2; TRBD1 might be the D (6 bases). Trimming took off 2 bases at V and 8 bases at J, with 19 bases between the two ends. Germline-derived CDR1 and CDR2 are SGDLS and YYNGEE. The CDR3 covers 15 residues. CDR3 in amino acids: CASSVARDSQGGYTF. The CDR3 bases are TGTGCCAGCAGCGTCGCCCGGGACTCTCAGGGGGGCTACACCTTC. Drawing the rest from reference TRBV9 and TRBJ1-2, the complete variable domain is DSGVTQTPKHLITATGQRVTLRCSPRSGDLSVYWYQQSLDQGLQFLIQYYNGEERAKGNILERFSAQQFPDLHSELNLSSLELGDSALYFCASSVARDSQGGYTFGSGTRLTVV.

The J gene is TRBJ2-5, the V gene TRBV19, with 10 bases that match TRBD1. Germline lookup yields CDR1 LNHDA and CDR2 SQIVND (reference sequence). There are 15 residues in the CDR3. The V segment lost 5 bases and the J segment 5 bases; nucleotides outside the gene matches: 8. The CDR3 loop is CASSPGTGVTETQYF. DNA for the CDR3: TGTGCCAGTAGTCCCGGGACAGGGGTGACGGAGACCCAGTACTTC.

In this sample, this clone turned up once. This sequence joins TRBV7-2 and TRBJ1-2, with D hard to call. Germline CDR1 and CDR2: SGHTA and FQGNSA. Trimming took off 6 bases at V and 1 base at J, with 9 bases between the two ends. The CDR3 sequence is 13 residues long. The CDR3: CASRIGYNYGYTF. The CDR3 DNA sequence: TGTGCCAGCAGGATAGGCTATAACTATGGCTACACCTTC. Supplemented by reference TRBV7-2 and TRBJ1-2, the full variable domain reads GAGVSQSPSNKVTEKGKDVELRCDPISGHTALYWYRQSLGQGLEFLIYFQGNSAPDKSGLPSDRFSAERTGGSVSTLTIQRTQQEDSAVYLCASRIGYNYGYTFGSGTRLTVV.

This clone appeared a single time. V gene TRBV27 combines with J gene TRBJ2-1; D not resolved. CDR1 is MNHEY, CDR2 SMNVEV, per germline (reference sequence). CDR3 length: 15 residues. V lost 5 bases and J lost 0, with 11 bases in between. The CDR3 region is CASSPGPSSYNEQFF. Here the CDR3 DNA reads TGTGCCAGCAGTCCAGGCCCGAGCTCCTACAATGAGCAGTTCTTC.

A single count supports this clone. The chain uses TRBV4-2 and TRBJ1-1; unclear D gene. V was clipped by 1 base and J by 7 bases, with 10 bases between them. This CDR3 is built from 13 residues. Germline loops: CDR1 LGHNA, CDR2 YNFKEQ. CDR3 bases: TGTGCCAGCAGCCAAGGGAATATCTATGAAGCTTTCTTT. Translated: CASSQGNIYEAFF.